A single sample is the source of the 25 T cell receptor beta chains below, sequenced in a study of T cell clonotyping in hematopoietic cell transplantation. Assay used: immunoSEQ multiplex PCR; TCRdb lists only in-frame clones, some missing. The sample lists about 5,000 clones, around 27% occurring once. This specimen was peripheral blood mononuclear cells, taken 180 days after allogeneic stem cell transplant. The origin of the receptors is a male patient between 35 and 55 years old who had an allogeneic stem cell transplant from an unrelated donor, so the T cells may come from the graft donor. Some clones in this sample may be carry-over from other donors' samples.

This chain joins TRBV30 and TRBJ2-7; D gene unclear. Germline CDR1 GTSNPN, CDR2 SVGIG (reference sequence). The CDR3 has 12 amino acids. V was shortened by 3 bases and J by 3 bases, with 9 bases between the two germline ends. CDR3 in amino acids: CAWRKNSYEQYF. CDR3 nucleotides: TGTGCCTGGAGGAAGAACAGCTACGAGCAGTACTTC. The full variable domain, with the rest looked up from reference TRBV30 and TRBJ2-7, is SQTIHQWPATLVQPVGSPLSLECTVEGTSNPNLYWYRQAAGRGLQLLFYSVGIGQISSEVPQNLSASRPQDRQFILSSKKLLLSDSGFYLCAWRKNSYEQYFGPGTRLTVT.

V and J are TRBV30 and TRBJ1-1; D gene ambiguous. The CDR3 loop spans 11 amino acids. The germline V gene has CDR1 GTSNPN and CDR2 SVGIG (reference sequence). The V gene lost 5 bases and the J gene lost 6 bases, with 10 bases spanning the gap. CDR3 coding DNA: TGTGCCTGGGAAACAAGAGCTGAAGCTTTCTTT. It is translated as CAWETRAEAFF.

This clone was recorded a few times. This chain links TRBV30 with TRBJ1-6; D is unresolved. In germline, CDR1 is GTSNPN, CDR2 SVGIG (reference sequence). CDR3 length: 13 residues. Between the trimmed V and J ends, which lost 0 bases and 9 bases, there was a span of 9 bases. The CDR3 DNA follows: TGTGCCTGGAGTGTACAAGGGAGTTCACCCCTCCACTTT. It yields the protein CAWSVQGSSPLHF. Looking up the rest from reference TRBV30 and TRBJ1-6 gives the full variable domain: SQTIHQWPATLVQPVGSPLSLECTVEGTSNPNLYWYRQAAGRGLQLLFYSVGIGQISSEVPQNLSASRPQDRQFILSSKKLLLSDSGFYLCAWSVQGSSPLHFGNGTRLTVT.

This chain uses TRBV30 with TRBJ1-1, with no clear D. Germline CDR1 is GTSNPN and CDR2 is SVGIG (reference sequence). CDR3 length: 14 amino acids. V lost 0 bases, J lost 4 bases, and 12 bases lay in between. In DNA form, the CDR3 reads TGTGCCTGGAGTGTAGGGCGGGGAACCACTGAAGCTTTCTTT. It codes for CAWSVGRGTTEAFF. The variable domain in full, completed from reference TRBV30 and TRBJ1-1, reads SQTIHQWPATLVQPVGSPLSLECTVEGTSNPNLYWYRQAAGRGLQLLFYSVGIGQISSEVPQNLSASRPQDRQFILSSKKLLLSDSGFYLCAWSVGRGTTEAFFGQGTRLTVV.

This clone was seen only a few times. The CDR3 protein is CASVTANQPQHF. Written as DNA, the CDR3 is TGTGCCAGCGTTACAGCGAATCAGCCCCAGCATTTT. This chain uses TRBV28 with TRBJ1-5; D is uncertain. Deletions cut 8 bases from V and 4 bases from J, with 9 bases between. The CDR3 extends over 12 amino acids. Germline CDR1 and CDR2: MDHEN and SYDVKM. The full variable domain, in which reference TRBV28 and TRBJ1-5 provide the parts outside the CDR3, is DVKVTQSSRYLVKRTGEKVFLECVQDMDHENMFWYRQDPGLGLRLIYFSYDVKMKEKGDIPEGYSVSREKKERFSLILESASTNQTSMYLCASVTANQPQHFGDGTRLSIL.

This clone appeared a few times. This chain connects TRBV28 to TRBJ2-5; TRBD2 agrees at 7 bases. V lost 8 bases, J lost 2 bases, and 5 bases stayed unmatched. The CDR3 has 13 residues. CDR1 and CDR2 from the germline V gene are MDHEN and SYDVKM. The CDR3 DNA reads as TGTGCCAGCCGGCCTAGCGGTCAAGAGACCCAGTACTTC. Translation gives CASRPSGQETQYF.

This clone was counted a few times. CDR3 sequence reads: CASSARPNRETQYF. The DNA for the CDR3 is TGTGCCAGCAGCGCACGGCCCAATCGAGAGACCCAGTACTTC. The chain carries TRBV11-2 and TRBJ2-5, with no clear D. Trimming removed 5 bases from V and 4 bases from J, with 14 bases in between. Germline lookup yields CDR1 SGHAT and CDR2 FQNNGV. The CDR3 sequence is 14 residues long.

This CDR3 is CASSQGEDSNQPQHF. Written as DNA, the CDR3 is TGCGCCAGCAGCCAGGGGGAGGACAGCAATCAGCCCCAGCATTTT. This chain joins TRBV4-1 and TRBJ1-5; TRBD1 is a possible D gene (5 bases). V lost 3 bases and J 1 base, leaving 10 bases between the germline ends. Germline CDR1 is MGHRA and CDR2 is YSYEKL. There are 15 residues in the CDR3.

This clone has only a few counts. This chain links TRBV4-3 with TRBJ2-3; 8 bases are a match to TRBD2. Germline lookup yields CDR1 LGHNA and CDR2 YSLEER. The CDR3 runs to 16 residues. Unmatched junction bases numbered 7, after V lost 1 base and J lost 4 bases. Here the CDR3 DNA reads TGCGCCAGCAGCCAAGCCCCGGGACTAGGGGCAGATACGCAGTATTTT. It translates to CASSQAPGLGADTQYF.

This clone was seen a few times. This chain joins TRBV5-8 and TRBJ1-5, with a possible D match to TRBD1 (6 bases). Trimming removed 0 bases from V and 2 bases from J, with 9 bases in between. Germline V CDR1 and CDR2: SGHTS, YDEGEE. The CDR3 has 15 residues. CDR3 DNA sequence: TGTGCCAGCAGCTTGGTGTCAGGGGGCAATCAGCCCCAGCATTTT. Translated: CASSLVSGGNQPQHF.

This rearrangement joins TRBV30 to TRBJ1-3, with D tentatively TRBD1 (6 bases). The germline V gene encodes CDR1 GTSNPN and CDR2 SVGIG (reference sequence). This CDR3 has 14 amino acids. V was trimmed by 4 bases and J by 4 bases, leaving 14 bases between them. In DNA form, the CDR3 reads TGTGCCTGGAACATGCAGGGGTGGGGAAACACCATATATTTT. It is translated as CAWNMQGWGNTIYF.

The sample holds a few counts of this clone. The CDR3 coding sequence is TGTGCCAGCAGCACCGCAGGGGAGGGGACTGAAGCTTTCTTT. Protein: CASSTAGEGTEAFF. J is TRBJ1-1 and V is TRBV7-2; TRBD1 might be the D (6 bases). V shed 5 bases and J shed 5 bases, with 15 bases lying between them. The germline V gene encodes CDR1 SGHTA and CDR2 FQGNSA. The CDR3 is 14 amino acids.

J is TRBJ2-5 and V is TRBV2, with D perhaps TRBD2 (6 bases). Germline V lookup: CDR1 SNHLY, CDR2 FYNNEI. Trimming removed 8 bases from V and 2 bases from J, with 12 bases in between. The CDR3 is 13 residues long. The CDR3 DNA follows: TGTGCCAGCTGTACTAGCCGACAAGAGACCCAGTACTTC. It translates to CASCTSRQETQYF.

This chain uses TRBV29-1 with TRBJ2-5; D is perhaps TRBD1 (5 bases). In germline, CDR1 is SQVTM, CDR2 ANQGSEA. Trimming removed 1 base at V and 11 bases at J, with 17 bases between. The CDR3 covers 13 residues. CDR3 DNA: TGCAGCGTTGAAGGGCCCGACAGCCTAAAGCAGTACTTC. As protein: CSVEGPDSLKQYF. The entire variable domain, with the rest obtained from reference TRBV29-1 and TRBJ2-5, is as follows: SAVISQKPSRDICQRGTSLTIQCQVDSQVTMMFWYRQQPGQSLTLIATANQGSEATYESGFVIDKFPISRPNLTFSTLTVSNMSPEDSSIYLCSVEGPDSLKQYFGPGTRLLVL.

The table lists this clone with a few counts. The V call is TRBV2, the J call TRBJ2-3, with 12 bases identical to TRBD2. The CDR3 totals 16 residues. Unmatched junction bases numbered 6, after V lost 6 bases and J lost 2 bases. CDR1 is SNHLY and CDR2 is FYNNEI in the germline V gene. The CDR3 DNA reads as TGTGCCAGCAGCTCGTCTAGCGGGGGGGCCACAGATACGCAGTATTTT. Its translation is CASSSSSGGATDTQYF.

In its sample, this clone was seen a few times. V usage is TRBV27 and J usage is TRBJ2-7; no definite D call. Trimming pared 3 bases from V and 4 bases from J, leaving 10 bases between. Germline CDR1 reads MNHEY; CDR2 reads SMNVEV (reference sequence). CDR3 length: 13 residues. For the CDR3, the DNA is TGTGCCAGCAGTTTTCCTGGACCTTACGAGCAGTACTTC. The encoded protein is CASSFPGPYEQYF.

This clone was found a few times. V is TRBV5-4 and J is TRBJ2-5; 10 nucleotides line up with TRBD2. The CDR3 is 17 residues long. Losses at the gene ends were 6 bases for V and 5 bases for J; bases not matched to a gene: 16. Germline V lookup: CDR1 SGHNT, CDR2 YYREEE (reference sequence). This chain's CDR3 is CASMGRKQRGGGETQYF. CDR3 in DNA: TGTGCCAGCATGGGGCGCAAACAGCGGGGGGGCGGTGAGACCCAGTACTTC.

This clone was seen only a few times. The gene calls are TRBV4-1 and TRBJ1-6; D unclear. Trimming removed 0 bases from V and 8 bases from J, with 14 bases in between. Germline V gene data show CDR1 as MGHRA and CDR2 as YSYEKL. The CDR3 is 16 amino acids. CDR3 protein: CASSQDLALRDSPLHF. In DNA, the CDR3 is TGCGCCAGCAGCCAAGATCTGGCCCTGAGGGATTCACCCCTCCACTTT.

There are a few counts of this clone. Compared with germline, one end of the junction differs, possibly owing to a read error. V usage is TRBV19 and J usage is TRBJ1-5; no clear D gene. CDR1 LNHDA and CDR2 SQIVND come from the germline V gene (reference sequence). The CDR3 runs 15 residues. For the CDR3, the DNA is TGTGCCAGTAGTATAGGTCTTCGCGGGGTTCAGCCCCAGCATTTC. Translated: CASSIGLRGVQPQHF.

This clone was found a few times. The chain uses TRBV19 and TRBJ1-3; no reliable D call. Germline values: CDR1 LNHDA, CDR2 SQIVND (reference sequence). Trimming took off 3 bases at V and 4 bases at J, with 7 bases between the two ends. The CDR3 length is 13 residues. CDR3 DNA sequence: TGTGCCAGTAGTATGGGTTTGGGAAACACCATATATTTT. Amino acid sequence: CASSMGLGNTIYF.

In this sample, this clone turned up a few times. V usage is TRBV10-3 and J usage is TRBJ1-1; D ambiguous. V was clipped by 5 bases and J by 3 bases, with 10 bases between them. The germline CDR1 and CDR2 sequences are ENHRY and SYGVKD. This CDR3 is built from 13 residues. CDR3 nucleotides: TGTGCCATCAGTTTTGGGGAGGACACTGAAGCTTTCTTT. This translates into CAISFGEDTEAFF.

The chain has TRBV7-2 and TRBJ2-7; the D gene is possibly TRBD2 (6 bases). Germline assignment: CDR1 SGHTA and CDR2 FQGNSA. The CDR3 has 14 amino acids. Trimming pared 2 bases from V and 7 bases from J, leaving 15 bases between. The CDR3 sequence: CTSSLQDSGWEQYF. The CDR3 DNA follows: TGTACCAGCAGCTTACAAGACAGCGGGTGGGAGCAGTACTTC. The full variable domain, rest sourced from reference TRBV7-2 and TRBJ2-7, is GAGVSQSPSNKVTEKGKDVELRCDPISGHTALYWYRQSLGQGLEFLIYFQGNSAPDKSGLPSDRFSAERTGGSVSTLTIQRTQQEDSAVYLCTSSLQDSGWEQYFGPGTRLTVT.

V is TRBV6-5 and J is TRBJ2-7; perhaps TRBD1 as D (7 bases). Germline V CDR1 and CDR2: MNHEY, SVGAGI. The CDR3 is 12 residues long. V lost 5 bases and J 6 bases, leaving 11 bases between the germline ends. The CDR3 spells CASSQGGSEQYF. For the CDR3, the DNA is TGTGCCAGCAGTCAGGGGGGCTCCGAGCAGTACTTC.

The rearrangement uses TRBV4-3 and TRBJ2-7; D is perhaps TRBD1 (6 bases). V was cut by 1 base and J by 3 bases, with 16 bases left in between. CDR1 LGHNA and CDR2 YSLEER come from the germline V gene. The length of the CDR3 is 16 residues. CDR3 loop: CASSQVARQANYEQYF. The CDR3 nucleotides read TGCGCCAGCAGCCAAGTAGCCCGACAGGCAAACTACGAGCAGTACTTC.

CDR3 amino acids: CSVGGGTRYTGELFF. CDR3 in DNA: TGCAGCGTTGGGGGGGGTACTCGCTACACCGGGGAGCTGTTTTTT. V is TRBV29-1 and J is TRBJ2-2, with 7 bases identical to TRBD2. The length of the CDR3 is 15 residues. V shed 4 bases, J shed 3 bases, and the junction held 8 bases outside the gene matches. CDR1 SQVTM and CDR2 ANQGSEA come from the germline V gene.